Presented here are 30 T cell receptor beta chains from one specimen sequenced in a study of T cell responses to AZD1222 COVID-19 vaccine (dated by TCRdb to the early 2020s). The time point label, read with the paper, signifies: baseline before first vaccination. In light of the paper, this sample's treatment or condition label describes: meningococcal conjugate vaccine given as trial control. The method behind the library was the immunoSEQ multiplex PCR assay. TCRdb limited this immuneACCESS table to in-frame rearrangements with V and J called. A share of clones is missing; checked studies link under half to unresolved V genes, and the rest is unexplained. Here the sample has around 180,000 clones; 87% occur a single time. The ten top clones hold approximately 2.5% of the sample. Sequences were derived from peripheral blood, sampled on day 0 of MenACWY control vaccination. These receptors were taken from an adult in good health.

In this sample, this clone turned up once. The gene calls are TRBV18 and TRBJ2-4, with D perhaps TRBD1 (6 bases). The CDR3 has 16 amino acids. The V end was cut by 2 bases, the J end by 7 bases, with 18 bases between. The germline V gene encodes CDR1 KGHSH and CDR2 LQKENI. The CDR3 reads CASSPIRGADLNIQYF. The CDR3 region has the DNA TGTGCCAGCTCACCAATCAGGGGCGCGGATCTGAACATTCAGTACTTC.

The chain carries TRBV18 and TRBJ2-1; D might be TRBD2 (6 bases). From germline, CDR1 is KGHSH and CDR2 LQKENI. The CDR3 contains 14 residues. Trimming removed 9 bases at V and 2 bases at J, with 14 bases between. The CDR3 region is CASFRDSAYNEQFF. The CDR3 DNA reads as TGTGCCAGTTTTCGGGACTCGGCCTACAATGAGCAGTTCTTC.

The V gene is TRBV7-9, the J gene TRBJ2-5; 7 bases match TRBD2. V shed 2 bases, J shed 5 bases, and the junction held 2 bases outside the gene matches. In germline, CDR1 is SEHNR, CDR2 FQNEAQ (reference sequence). This CDR3 has 13 amino acids. CDR3 coding DNA: TGTGCCAGCAGCTTACTCGGGGGGGAGACCCAGTACTTC. Translated: CASSLLGGETQYF.

V is TRBV7-2 and J is TRBJ1-2; unclear D gene. From germline, CDR1 is SGHTA and CDR2 FQGNSA. Trimming pared 0 bases from V and 8 bases from J, leaving 7 bases between. The CDR3 spans 12 residues. CDR3 loop: CASSLAGQGYTF. The CDR3 nucleotides are TGTGCCAGCAGCTTAGCAGGGCAAGGCTACACCTTC.

This chain uses TRBV4-2 with TRBJ2-3; 10 nucleotides match TRBD2. The germline gives CDR1 LGHNA, CDR2 YNFKEQ. V lost 5 bases and J lost 6; bases outside the gene matches: 8. The CDR3 is 15 residues long. This chain's CDR3 is CASSDVAGGGDTQYF. The CDR3 nucleotides read TGTGCCAGCAGCGACGTAGCGGGGGGAGGGGATACGCAGTATTTT.

This sequence joins TRBV5-4 and TRBJ2-1, with 7 bases fitting TRBD1. The CDR3 runs to 13 residues. Trimming removed 5 bases from V and 5 bases from J; junction bases left unmatched: 4. The germline V gene encodes CDR1 SGHNT and CDR2 YYREEE (reference sequence). The CDR3, as DNA: TGTGCCAGCAGTATTGACAGGGACAATGAGCAGTTCTTC. Translation: CASSIDRDNEQFF. Variable domain in full (rest from reference TRBV5-4 and TRBJ2-1): ETGVTQSPTHLIKTRGQQVTLRCSSQSGHNTVSWYQQALGQGPQFIFQYYREEENGRGNFPPRFSGLQFPNYSSELNVNALELDDSALYLCASSIDRDNEQFFGPGTRLTVL.

The rearrangement uses TRBV2 and TRBJ2-1, with TRBD1 identical over 7 bases. The germline V gene encodes CDR1 SNHLY and CDR2 FYNNEI. The CDR3 extends over 15 amino acids. After removal of 2 bases from V and 7 bases from J, the junction contained 8 bases not matched to a gene. The chain's CDR3 is CASSERGGHRNEQFF. CDR3 in DNA: TGTGCCAGCAGTGAAAGAGGGGGCCATAGGAATGAGCAGTTCTTC.

The chain links TRBV6-5 to TRBJ1-1; tentatively, D is TRBD1 (5 bases). The CDR3 runs to 16 residues. Germline CDR1 is MNHEY and CDR2 is SVGAGI. The V end lost 3 bases, the J end lost 1 base, and 15 bases lay between the germline ends. The CDR3 spells CASSYRAGTANTEAFF. CDR3 bases: TGTGCCAGCAGTTATCGAGCCGGGACGGCGAACACTGAAGCTTTCTTT.

V gene TRBV18 combines with J gene TRBJ2-7; D is unclear. Germline loops: CDR1 KGHSH, CDR2 LQKENI. The CDR3 totals 15 residues. The V and J ends lost 3 bases and 0 bases respectively, with 12 bases between them. DNA of the CDR3: TGTGCCAGCTCACCGGTAAGGACCCTCTCCTACGAGCAGTACTTC. It encodes CASSPVRTLSYEQYF.

CDR3 sequence reads: CASRRRPSSGANVLTF. The CDR3 DNA sequence: TGTGCCAGCAGAAGGAGGCCGAGCTCTGGGGCCAACGTCCTGACTTTC. The chain joins TRBV7-2 to TRBJ2-6; possible D gene TRBD2, 5 bases. The germline gives CDR1 SGHTA, CDR2 FQGNSA. Trimming pared 6 bases from V and 0 bases from J, leaving 12 bases between. CDR3 length: 16 residues.

The chain couples TRBV27 to TRBJ1-2; 12 bases map to TRBD1. The germline gives CDR1 MNHEY, CDR2 SMNVEV (reference sequence). The CDR3 contains 15 residues. V was clipped by 2 bases and J by 8 bases; unmatched bases: 6. The CDR3: CASSLGDRGLGGYTF. Written as DNA, the CDR3 is TGTGCCAGCAGTTTAGGGGACAGGGGGCTAGGAGGCTACACCTTC.

The J gene is TRBJ2-7, the V gene TRBV27, with D hard to call. The CDR3 sequence is 15 residues long. Germline V gene lookup returns CDR1 MNHEY and CDR2 SMNVEV (reference sequence). Trimming stripped 6 bases from V and 0 bases from J, with 15 bases between. CDR3 sequence reads: CASRAVNRYSYEQYF. The CDR3 region has the DNA TGTGCCAGCAGGGCAGTCAATCGATACTCCTACGAGCAGTACTTC.

The rearrangement uses TRBV6-6 and TRBJ1-5, with D maybe TRBD1 (6 bases). CDR3 size: 15 residues. V gave up 7 bases and J gave up 1 base, with 14 bases separating them. CDR1 and CDR2 (germline): MNHNY, SVGAGI (reference sequence). The CDR3 spells CASTKIQGSNQPQHF. The CDR3 DNA sequence: TGTGCCAGCACCAAAATTCAGGGGAGCAATCAGCCCCAGCATTTT.

The gene calls are TRBV4-3 and TRBJ2-7, with D possibly being TRBD1 or TRBD2 (5 bases each). Germline loops: CDR1 LGHNA, CDR2 YSLEER. V gave up 0 bases and J gave up 3 bases, with 12 bases separating them. The CDR3 consists of 15 residues. In DNA form, the CDR3 reads TGCGCCAGCAGCCAAGATCCGGGGACCTTCTACGAGCAGTACTTC. It codes for CASSQDPGTFYEQYF.

This chain links TRBV11-2 with TRBJ1-1, with 9 bases identical to TRBD1. Germline CDR1 reads SGHAT; CDR2 reads FQNNGV. The CDR3 totals 16 residues. J lost 0 bases, V lost 5 bases, and 7 bases had no gene match. The DNA of the CDR3 is TGTGCCAGCAGCGACCCCGGGACAGGGCTGAACACTGAAGCTTTCTTT. It translates to CASSDPGTGLNTEAFF.

This chain joins TRBV5-6 and TRBJ2-7, with D maybe TRBD2 (5 bases). This CDR3 is 13 amino acids long. Deletions cut 5 bases from V and 2 bases from J, with 11 bases between. The germline gives CDR1 SGHDT, CDR2 YYEEEE. CDR3 protein: CASRDPGTYEQYF. In nucleotides, the CDR3 is TGTGCCAGCAGGGACCCGGGGACCTACGAGCAGTACTTC.

The chain is built from TRBV5-1 and TRBJ2-7; 12 bases line up with TRBD2. The length of the CDR3 is 14 residues. Germline lookup yields CDR1 SGHRS and CDR2 YFSETQ. Trimming removed 4 bases from V and 7 bases from J; junction bases left unmatched: 6. CDR3 coding DNA: TGCGCCAGCAGCGGACTAGCGGGGTACGAAGAGCAGTACTTC. This codes for CASSGLAGYEEQYF.

V and J are TRBV19 and TRBJ1-1; no definite D call. The germline V and J ends were trimmed by 6 bases and 2 bases, with 16 bases remaining between them. This CDR3 comprises 15 residues. The germline V gene encodes CDR1 LNHDA and CDR2 SQIVND (reference sequence). This CDR3 is CASRGKGAPNTEAFF. Written as DNA, the CDR3 is TGTGCCAGTAGAGGGAAGGGCGCTCCCAACACTGAAGCTTTCTTT.

The CDR3 DNA reads as TGTGCCAGCAGCTTAATGCAGCCAGGTGGAAACACCATATATTTT. The encoded protein is CASSLMQPGGNTIYF. The rearrangement uses TRBV7-2 and TRBJ1-3, with D unresolved. The CDR3 loop spans 15 amino acids. V lost 2 bases and J 3 bases, leaving 11 bases between the germline ends. CDR1 and CDR2 (germline): SGHTA, FQGNSA.

This clone was found once. V usage is TRBV28 and J usage is TRBJ2-2, with D unresolved. Germline CDR1 MDHEN, CDR2 SYDVKM. The CDR3 has 12 amino acids. Trimming pared 10 bases from V and 5 bases from J, leaving 11 bases between. CDR3 DNA sequence: TGTGCCACCAAAGGTAGTACCGGGGAGCTGTTTTTT. It codes for CATKGSTGELFF.

V is TRBV6-1 and J is TRBJ1-6; D gene uncertain. Deletions cut 1 base from V and 10 bases from J, with 20 bases between. Germline CDR1 reads MNHNS; CDR2 reads SASEGT. The CDR3 is made up of 17 amino acids. The CDR3 DNA follows: TGTGCCAGCAGTGAAGTTTGGGCGGGCCAGGCGGAGTCACCCCTCCACTTT. It is translated as CASSEVWAGQAESPLHF.

The chain joins TRBV29-1 to TRBJ2-7; 7 positions agree with TRBD1. Trimming took 3 bases from V and 6 from J; bases not matched to a gene: 11. This CDR3 region has 14 residues. The germline V gene has CDR1 SQVTM and CDR2 ANQGSEA. DNA of the CDR3: TGCAGCGTTGAGAGCCCTGGACAGGCGGTCGAGCAGTACTTC. Translated, it gives CSVESPGQAVEQYF.

V is TRBV6-5 and J is TRBJ2-2; D is uncertain. The CDR3 loop spans 12 amino acids. Germline loops: CDR1 MNHEY, CDR2 SVGAGI. Trimming shortened V by 6 bases and J by 2 bases, and 4 bases separated the two germline ends. CDR3 nucleotides: TGTGCCAGCAGCCAAAACACCGGGGAGCTGTTTTTT. Translating gives CASSQNTGELFF.

The rearrangement joins TRBV30 to TRBJ2-7; tentative D call: TRBD1 (7 bases). V was clipped by 5 bases and J by 12 bases, with 23 bases between them. The germline CDR1 and CDR2 sequences are GTSNPN and SVGIG (reference sequence). This CDR3 comprises 13 residues. The DNA for the CDR3 is TGTGCCTGGTTTGACAGGGTACGGTCCGGGGGGTACTTC. Its translation: CAWFDRVRSGGYF.

The CDR3 coding sequence is TGTGCCAGCAGGGTGGGGGGAGCGAACACCGGGGAGCTGTTTTTT. Its protein product is CASRVGGANTGELFF. The V and J genes are TRBV28 and TRBJ2-2, with D possibly being TRBD2 (6 bases). The V end was cut by 6 bases, the J end by 0 bases, with 11 bases between. The CDR3 sequence is 15 residues long. Per the germline V gene, CDR1 is MDHEN and CDR2 is SYDVKM. Combining the CDR3 with reference TRBV28 and TRBJ2-2 gives the whole variable domain DVKVTQSSRYLVKRTGEKVFLECVQDMDHENMFWYRQDPGLGLRLIYFSYDVKMKEKGDIPEGYSVSREKKERFSLILESASTNQTSMYLCASRVGGANTGELFFGEGSRLTVL.

The chain uses TRBV28 and TRBJ1-4, with 8 nucleotides matching TRBD1. Trimming took 5 bases from V and 7 from J; bases not matched to a gene: 12. The CDR3 has 16 residues. The germline gives CDR1 MDHEN, CDR2 SYDVKM. The CDR3 region has the DNA TGTGCCAGCAGTGCAGCACCCGGCAGGGGGCCTGAAAAACTGTTTTTT. Translated, it gives CASSAAPGRGPEKLFF.

This clone showed up many times. V usage is TRBV11-3 and J usage is TRBJ2-5, with TRBD2 matching 10 bases. The CDR3 contains 15 residues. V lost 5 bases to trimming and J lost 3 bases; unmatched junction nucleotides: 6. Germline CDR1 SGHNT, CDR2 YENEEA. The CDR3 DNA reads TGTGCCAGCAGCCTAGGGACTAGCGAGAAAGAGACCCAGTACTTC. Its translation is CASSLGTSEKETQYF.

The chain employs TRBV18 and TRBJ1-2; D might be TRBD1 (6 bases). Germline lookup yields CDR1 KGHSH and CDR2 LQKENI. Trimming pared 5 bases from V and 5 bases from J, leaving 12 bases between. The CDR3 has 13 residues. CDR3 sequence reads: CASSSGQNYGYTF. The CDR3, as DNA: TGTGCCAGCTCATCTGGACAGAATTATGGCTACACCTTC.

Of note for this clone: Other DNA sequences of this sample code for an identical CDR3. The chain employs TRBV12-3 or TRBV12-4 and TRBJ1-5; tentatively, D is TRBD1 (6 bases). This CDR3 comprises 13 residues. Between the trimmed V and J ends, which lost 6 bases and 1 base, there was a span of 7 bases. The CDR3 bases are TGTGCCAGCAGAACAGGGAGCAATCAGCCCCAGCATTTT. It encodes CASRTGSNQPQHF.

The chain carries TRBV5-1 and TRBJ2-6, with D hard to call. This CDR3 spans 13 amino acids. CDR1 is SGHRS, CDR2 YFSETQ, per germline. Trimming left V 1 base short and J 1 base short, with 0 bases between. The CDR3 bases are TGCGCCAGCAGCTTGTCTGGGGCCAACGTCCTGACTTTC. It specifies CASSLSGANVLTF.